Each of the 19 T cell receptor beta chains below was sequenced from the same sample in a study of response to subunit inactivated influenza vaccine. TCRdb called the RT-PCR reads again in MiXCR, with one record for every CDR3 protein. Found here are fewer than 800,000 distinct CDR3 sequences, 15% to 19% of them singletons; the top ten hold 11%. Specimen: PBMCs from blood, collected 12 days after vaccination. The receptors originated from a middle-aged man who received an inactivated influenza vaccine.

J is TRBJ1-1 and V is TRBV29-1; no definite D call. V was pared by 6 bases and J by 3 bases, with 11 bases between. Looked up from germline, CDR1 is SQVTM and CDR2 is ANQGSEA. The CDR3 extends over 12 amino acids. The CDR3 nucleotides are TGCAGCGTCCGCCCGGGCCACACTGAAGCTTTCTTT. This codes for CSVRPGHTEAFF.

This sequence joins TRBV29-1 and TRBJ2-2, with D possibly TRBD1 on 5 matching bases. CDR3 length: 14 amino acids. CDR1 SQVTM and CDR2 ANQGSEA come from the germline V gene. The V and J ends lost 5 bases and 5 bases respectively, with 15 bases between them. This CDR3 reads CSVRQRLGTGELFF. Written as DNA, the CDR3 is TGCAGCGTTCGACAGAGACTGGGAACCGGGGAGCTGTTTTTT.

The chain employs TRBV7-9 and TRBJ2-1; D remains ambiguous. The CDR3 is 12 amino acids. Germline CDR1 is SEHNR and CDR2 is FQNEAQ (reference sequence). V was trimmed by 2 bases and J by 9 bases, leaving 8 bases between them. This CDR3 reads CASSLRGFEQFF. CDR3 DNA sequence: TGTGCCAGCAGCTTAAGAGGCTTTGAGCAGTTCTTC.

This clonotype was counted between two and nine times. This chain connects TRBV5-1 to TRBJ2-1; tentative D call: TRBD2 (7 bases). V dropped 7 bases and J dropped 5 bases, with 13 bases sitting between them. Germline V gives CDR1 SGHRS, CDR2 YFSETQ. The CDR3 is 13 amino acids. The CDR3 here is CASDGGQDNEQFF. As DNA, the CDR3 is TGCGCCAGCGACGGGGGGCAGGACAATGAGCAGTTCTTC.

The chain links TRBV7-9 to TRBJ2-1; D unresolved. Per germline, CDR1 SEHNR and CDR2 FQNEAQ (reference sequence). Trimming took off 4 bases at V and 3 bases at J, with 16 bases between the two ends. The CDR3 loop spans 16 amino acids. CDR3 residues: CASSSTNLEDYNEQFF. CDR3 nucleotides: TGTGCCAGCAGCTCAACCAATTTAGAGGACTACAATGAGCAGTTCTTC.

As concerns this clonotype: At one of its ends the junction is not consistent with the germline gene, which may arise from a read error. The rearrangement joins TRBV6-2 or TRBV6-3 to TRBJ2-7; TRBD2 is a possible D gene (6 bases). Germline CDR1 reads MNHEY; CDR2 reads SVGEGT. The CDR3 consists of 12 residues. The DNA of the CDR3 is TGTGCCAGCAGTTACCGGAGGGTTGGCGCTCTCTTC. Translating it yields CASSYRRVGALF.

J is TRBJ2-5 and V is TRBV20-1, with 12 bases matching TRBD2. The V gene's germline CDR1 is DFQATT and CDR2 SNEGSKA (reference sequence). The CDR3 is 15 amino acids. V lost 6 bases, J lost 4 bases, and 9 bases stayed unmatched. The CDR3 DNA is TGCAGTGCACCGAGACTAGCGGGAGTTGGAGAGACCCAGTACTTC. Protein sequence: CSAPRLAGVGETQYF.

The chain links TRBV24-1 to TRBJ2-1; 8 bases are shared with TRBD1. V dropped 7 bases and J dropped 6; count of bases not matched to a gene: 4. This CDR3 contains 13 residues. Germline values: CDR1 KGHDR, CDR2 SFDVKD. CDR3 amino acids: CATRGQVGNEQFF. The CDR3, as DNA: TGTGCCACCAGGGGACAGGTGGGCAATGAGCAGTTCTTC.

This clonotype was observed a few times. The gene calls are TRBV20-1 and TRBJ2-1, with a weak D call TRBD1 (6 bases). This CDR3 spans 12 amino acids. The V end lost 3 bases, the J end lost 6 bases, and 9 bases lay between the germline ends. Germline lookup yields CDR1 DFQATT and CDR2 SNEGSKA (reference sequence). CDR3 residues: CSASVRGNEQFF. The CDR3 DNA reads TGCAGTGCTAGTGTCAGGGGCAATGAGCAGTTCTTC.

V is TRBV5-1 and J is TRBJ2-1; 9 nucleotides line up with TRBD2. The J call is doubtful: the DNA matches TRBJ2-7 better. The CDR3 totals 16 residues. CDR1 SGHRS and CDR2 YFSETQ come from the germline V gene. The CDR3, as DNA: TGCGCCAGCAGCTTGGCCCCTAGCGGGGTTAACAATGAGCAGTACTTC. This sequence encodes CASSLAPSGVNNEQYF.

CDR3 DNA sequence: TGTGCCACCAGCAGAGATAATGGCCATGGCTACACCTTC. It specifies CATSRDNGHGYTF. The chain recombines TRBV15 with TRBJ1-2; D ambiguous. Germline assignment: CDR1 LNHNV and CDR2 YYDKDF (reference sequence). Trimming stripped 0 bases from V and 6 bases from J, with 8 bases between. This CDR3 has 13 residues.

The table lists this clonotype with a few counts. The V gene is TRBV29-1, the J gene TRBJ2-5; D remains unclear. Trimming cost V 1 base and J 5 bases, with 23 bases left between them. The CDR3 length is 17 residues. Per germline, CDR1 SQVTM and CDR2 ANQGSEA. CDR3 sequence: CSVEGGVTSAQKETQYF. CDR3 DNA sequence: TGCAGCGTTGAAGGTGGGGTTACCAGTGCACAGAAGGAGACCCAGTACTTC.

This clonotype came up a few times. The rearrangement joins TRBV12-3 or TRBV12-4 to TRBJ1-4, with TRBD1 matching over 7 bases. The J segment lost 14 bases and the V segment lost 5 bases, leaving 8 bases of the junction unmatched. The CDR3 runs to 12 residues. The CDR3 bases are TGTGCCAGCAGTCCTGACAGGGATCTTCTGTTTTTT. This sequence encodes CASSPDRDLLFF.

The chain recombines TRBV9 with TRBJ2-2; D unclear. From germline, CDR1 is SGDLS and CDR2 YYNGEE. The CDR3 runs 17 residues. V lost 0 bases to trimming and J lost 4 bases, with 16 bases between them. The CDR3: CASSVEGGPVLTGELFF. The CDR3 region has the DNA TGTGCCAGCAGCGTAGAAGGTGGGCCAGTCCTCACCGGGGAGCTGTTTTTT.

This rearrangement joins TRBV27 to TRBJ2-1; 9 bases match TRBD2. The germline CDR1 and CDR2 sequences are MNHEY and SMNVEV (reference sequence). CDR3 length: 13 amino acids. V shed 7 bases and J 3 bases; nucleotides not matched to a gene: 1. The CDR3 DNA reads TGTGCCAGCAATAGCGGGAGCTACAATGAGCAGTTCTTC. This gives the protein CASNSGSYNEQFF.

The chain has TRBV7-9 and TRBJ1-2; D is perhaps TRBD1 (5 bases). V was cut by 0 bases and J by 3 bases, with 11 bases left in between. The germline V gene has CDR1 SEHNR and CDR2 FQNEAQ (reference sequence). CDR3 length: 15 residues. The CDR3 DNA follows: TGTGCCAGCAGCTTAGCCGGGACCCGCGACTATGGCTACACCTTC. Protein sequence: CASSLAGTRDYGYTF.

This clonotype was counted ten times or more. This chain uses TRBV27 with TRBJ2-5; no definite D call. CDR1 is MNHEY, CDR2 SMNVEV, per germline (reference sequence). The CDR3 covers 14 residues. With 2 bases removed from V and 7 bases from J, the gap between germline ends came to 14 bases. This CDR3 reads CASSLTLGLTTQYF. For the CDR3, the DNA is TGTGCCAGCAGTTTAACTTTGGGTCTGACGACCCAGTACTTC.

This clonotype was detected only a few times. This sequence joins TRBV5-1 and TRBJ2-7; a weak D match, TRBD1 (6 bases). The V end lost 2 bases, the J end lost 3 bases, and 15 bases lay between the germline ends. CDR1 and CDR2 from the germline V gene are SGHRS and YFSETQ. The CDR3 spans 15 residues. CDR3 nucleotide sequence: TGCGCCAGCAGCTTTCATTTAAGGACAGACTACGAGCAGTACTTC. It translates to CASSFHLRTDYEQYF.

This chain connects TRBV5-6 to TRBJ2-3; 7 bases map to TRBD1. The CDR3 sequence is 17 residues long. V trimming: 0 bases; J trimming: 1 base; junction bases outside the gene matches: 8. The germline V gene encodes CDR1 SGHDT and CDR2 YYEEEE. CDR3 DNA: TGTGCCAGCAGCTTGGGTGGGTACGGACAGGGCACAGATACGCAGTATTTT. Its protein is CASSLGGYGQGTDTQYF.